The source of this TCR beta chain is a study of T cells after yellow fever vaccination. Study-wide context: Fractions of limited cellularity were prepared by means of SMART-Seq v4 Ultra Low Input.

Study-wide findings and caveats: Contamination by abundant bulk-population clonotypes could be present in FACS-sorted repertoires.

TCRdb reprocessed the 5' RACE reads with MiXCR, giving one entry per CDR3 protein. The sample comprises a few hundred thousand distinct CDR3 sequences, 6.2% of which are singletons, and 15% rests with the top ten. This clonotype was counted once. Its target is not known. Sequencing was performed on PBMCs, taken 5 days after the yellow fever booster vaccination. This TCR was recovered from a man aged 25-45 years who received the YFV17D yellow fever vaccine.

CDR3 sequence: CSATRAPDTQYF. The DNA for the CDR3 is TGCAGTGCTACTAGAGCGCCAGATACGCAGTATTTT. This chain connects TRBV20-1 to TRBJ2-3; D is undetermined. The V gene's germline CDR1 is DFQATT and CDR2 SNEGSKA (reference sequence). This CDR3 has 12 amino acids. The V gene lost 4 bases and the J gene lost 4 bases, with 9 bases spanning the gap.